This TCR beta chain was sequenced during a study of OX40 agonist ivuxolimab in advanced cancers. Clones were read by immunoSEQ multiplex PCR, and TCRdb kept only the in-frame ones, dropping some. The table lists tens of thousands of clones, about 90% of them singletons. The specimen was CD4+ or CD8+ T cells sorted from blood, collected in a trial of the OX40 agonist ivuxolimab. The clonotype comes from an adult with an advanced solid tumor such as melanoma, head and neck, liver or kidney cancer.

CDR3 sequence: CSVDATYEQYF. The CDR3 DNA reads TGCAGTGTCGACGCAACCTACGAGCAGTACTTC. The rearrangement uses TRBV20-1 and TRBJ2-7; D gene ambiguous. V lost 7 bases, J lost 2 bases, and 9 bases lay in between. CDR3 length: 11 amino acids. Germline CDR1 DFQATT, CDR2 SNEGSKA (reference sequence).